This record looks at one T cell receptor (beta chain) sequence and its context. The data originate from a study of cytomegalovirus exposure and HLA in healthy donors. The primer mix had 60 Vbeta and 13 Jbeta primers. Original methodology: About 10 million shared chains were among around 80 million unique TCR beta chains counted in a later analysis. Sequencing used immunoSEQ multiplex PCR; TCRdb keeps in-frame clones, though not all of them. The V and J calls and clone size were taken over from that table, and D and trimming were inferred from the DNA. The sample has around 99,000 clones, around four fifths seen once. The CDR3 contains 15 residues. V lost 2 bases to trimming and J lost 5 bases, with 16 bases between them. In germline, CDR1 is MGHRA, CDR2 YSYEKL.

V usage is TRBV4-1 and J usage is TRBJ2-7; maybe TRBD2 (6 bases). This sequence was found in a man in his forties or fifties in good health and CMV-seropositive. The sequenced sample was PBMCs. DNA of the CDR3: TGCGCCAGCAGCCAACCTCGCGCCACGGGGGACGAGCAGTACTTC. It specifies CASSQPRATGDEQYF.